The 26 T cell receptor beta chains below were found in one sample sequenced in a study of blood T cell repertoires in COVID-19. TCRdb keeps only in-frame clones here, not all; method: immunoSEQ multiplex PCR. Of 160,000 or so clones in the sample, about 88% are singletons; the top ten hold about 5.6%. The sequencing sample was made of peripheral blood. These TCRs come from a woman aged 45-65 years with COVID-19, enrolled during active disease.

With regard to this clone: Other DNA sequences from this sample encode an identical CDR3 as well. The chain has TRBV5-1 and TRBJ1-5; D gene ambiguous. V dropped 4 bases and J dropped 0 bases, with 11 bases sitting between them. The germline V gene encodes CDR1 SGHRS and CDR2 YFSETQ. This CDR3 comprises 15 residues. The CDR3 DNA sequence: TGCGCCAGCAGCCTTCTGGGAGATAGCAATCAGCCCCAGCATTTT. Amino acid sequence: CASSLLGDSNQPQHF.

This chain joins TRBV28 and TRBJ2-3; 15 positions match TRBD2. With V trimmed by 6 bases and J by 4 bases, 8 bases remained unmatched. CDR1 is MDHEN and CDR2 is SYDVKM in the germline V gene. The CDR3 has 17 residues. CDR3: CASRYLGLAGGPDTQYF. The CDR3 DNA reads as TGTGCCAGCAGGTACCTGGGACTAGCGGGGGGTCCAGATACGCAGTATTTT.

The chain uses TRBV9 and TRBJ1-3; TRBD1 is a possible D gene (6 bases). Per the germline V gene, CDR1 is SGDLS and CDR2 is YYNGEE. The CDR3 sequence is 16 residues long. Trimming shortened V by 0 bases and J by 1 base, and 11 bases separated the two germline ends. CDR3: CASSVEGTGSGNTIYF. The DNA of the CDR3 is TGTGCCAGCAGCGTAGAGGGTACAGGGTCTGGAAACACCATATATTTT.

This sequence joins TRBV11-3 and TRBJ2-5, with 13 bases matching TRBD2. CDR3 size: 17 residues. The germline CDR1 and CDR2 sequences are SGHNT and YENEEA. V was clipped by 1 base and J by 5 bases; unmatched bases: 7. The DNA for the CDR3 is TGTGCCAGCAGCTTAGGCCGGACTAGCGGGGGCGAGGAGACCCAGTACTTC. Residues: CASSLGRTSGGEETQYF.

V and J are TRBV2 and TRBJ2-1; tentative D call: TRBD1 (5 bases). V shed 4 bases and J shed 0 bases, with 7 bases lying between them. CDR1 and CDR2 from the germline V gene are SNHLY and FYNNEI. There are 14 residues in the CDR3. CDR3 protein: CASSGQSSYNEQFF. The CDR3, as DNA: TGTGCCAGCAGTGGACAGAGCTCCTACAATGAGCAGTTCTTC. Looking up the rest from reference TRBV2 and TRBJ2-1 gives the full variable domain: EPEVTQTPSHQVTQMGQEVILRCVPISNHLYFYWYRQILGQKVEFLVSFYNNEISEKSEIFDDQFSVERPDGSNFTLKIRSTKLEDSAMYFCASSGQSSYNEQFFGPGTRLTVL.

The CDR3 region is CASSLQDKQETQYF. The CDR3 coding sequence is TGTGCCAGCAGCTTACAGGACAAACAAGAGACCCAGTACTTC. The rearrangement links TRBV11-3 to TRBJ2-5, with a weak D call TRBD1 (5 bases). V lost 2 bases to trimming and J lost 2 bases, with 9 bases between them. CDR1 SGHNT and CDR2 YENEEA come from the germline V gene. The CDR3 spans 14 residues.

V gene TRBV30 combines with J gene TRBJ1-2, with 7 bases identical to TRBD1. Trimming took 8 bases from V and 4 from J; bases not matched to a gene: 13. Germline loops: CDR1 GTSNPN, CDR2 SVGIG (reference sequence). The CDR3 contains 14 residues. The CDR3 protein is CARQEGAIFYGYTF. The DNA for the CDR3 is TGTGCCCGGCAAGAGGGGGCGATATTCTATGGCTACACCTTC.

The rearrangement links TRBV5-4 to TRBJ2-3; TRBD1 might be the D (6 bases). The CDR3 has 15 amino acids. Between the trimmed V and J ends, which lost 4 bases and 3 bases, there was a span of 15 bases. Germline V CDR1 and CDR2: SGHNT, YYREEE (reference sequence). The CDR3 bases are TGTGCCAGCAGCCAGTGGCCAGGGGATACAGATACGCAGTATTTT. Translated, it gives CASSQWPGDTDTQYF. The whole variable domain, remainder taken from reference TRBV5-4 and TRBJ2-3, is ETGVTQSPTHLIKTRGQQVTLRCSSQSGHNTVSWYQQALGQGPQFIFQYYREEENGRGNFPPRFSGLQFPNYSSELNVNALELDDSALYLCASSQWPGDTDTQYFGPGTRLTVL.

This clone was seen many times. The chain combines TRBV9 with TRBJ1-3; the D gene is possibly TRBD1 (6 bases). The CDR3 contains 16 residues. Per germline, CDR1 SGDLS and CDR2 YYNGEE. Trimming removed 0 bases from V and 4 bases from J, with 14 bases in between. The CDR3, as DNA: TGTGCCAGCAGCGTAGGCCCTTGGGGGCTCGGAAACACCATATATTTT. It specifies CASSVGPWGLGNTIYF.

This chain uses TRBV30 with TRBJ2-7, with 8 bases identical to TRBD1. This CDR3 spans 13 amino acids. The junction had 3 bases not matched to a gene; V was cut back by 3 bases and J by 2 bases. Germline CDR1 reads GTSNPN; CDR2 reads SVGIG (reference sequence). In DNA, the CDR3 is TGTGCCTGGAGCCAGGGGGCGGCCTACGAGCAGTACTTC. This encodes CAWSQGAAYEQYF.

V and J are TRBV13 and TRBJ2-3; D is possibly TRBD2 (5 bases). V was clipped by 5 bases and J by 6 bases, with 9 bases between them. The germline gives CDR1 PRHDT, CDR2 FYEKMQ (reference sequence). The CDR3 covers 12 residues. The CDR3 DNA is TGTGCCAGCAGCGACGGGGTGGATACGCAGTATTTT. This codes for CASSDGVDTQYF.

The J gene is TRBJ2-3, the V gene TRBV7-9; D remains unclear. The germline V gene has CDR1 SEHNR and CDR2 FQNEAQ (reference sequence). The CDR3 sequence is 15 residues long. V was pared by 2 bases and J by 0 bases, with 9 bases between. CDR3 bases: TGTGCCAGCAGCTTATTGGCCATTAGCACAGATACGCAGTATTTT. Protein product: CASSLLAISTDTQYF. The variable domain in full, with the rest retrieved from reference TRBV7-9 and TRBJ2-3, is DTGVSQNPRHKITKRGQNVTFRCDPISEHNRLYWYRQTLGQGPEFLTYFQNEAQLEKSRLLSDRFSAERPKGSFSTLEIQRTEQGDSAMYLCASSLLAISTDTQYFGPGTRLTVL.

V gene TRBV12-3 or TRBV12-4 combines with J gene TRBJ1-1; D remains unclear. The germline V and J ends were trimmed by 6 bases and 2 bases, with 10 bases remaining between them. The CDR3 runs 13 residues. Here the CDR3 reads CASSSNINTEAFF. The CDR3 region has the DNA TGTGCCAGCAGCTCTAATATTAACACTGAAGCTTTCTTT.

The chain carries TRBV6-1 and TRBJ2-7; the D gene is possibly TRBD1 (5 bases). The CDR3 loop spans 15 amino acids. Trimming removed 1 base from V and 7 bases from J, with 17 bases in between. The germline gives CDR1 MNHNS, CDR2 SASEGT. The chain's CDR3 is CASSEDSWGSREQYF. The DNA for the CDR3 is TGTGCCAGCAGTGAAGATAGCTGGGGCTCAAGGGAGCAGTACTTC.

The V and J genes are TRBV28 and TRBJ2-7; a possible D gene is TRBD1 (5 bases). The germline V gene encodes CDR1 MDHEN and CDR2 SYDVKM. V lost 2 bases to trimming and J lost 2 bases, with 13 bases between them. This CDR3 spans 15 amino acids. CDR3 DNA sequence: TGTGCCAGCAGTTTAGACAGCCAGGGAACCTACGAGCAGTACTTC. Translation gives CASSLDSQGTYEQYF.

This clone has a single count. This chain uses TRBV19 with TRBJ2-3; 8 nucleotides match TRBD2. In germline, CDR1 is LNHDA, CDR2 SQIVND (reference sequence). This CDR3 is built from 15 residues. Losses at the gene ends were 5 bases for V and 2 bases for J; bases not matched to a gene: 6. CDR3 bases: TGTGCCAGTAGTGAGCGGGGGAGTAACACAGATACGCAGTATTTT. Its translation is CASSERGSNTDTQYF.

This chain joins TRBV7-2 and TRBJ1-6, with TRBD1 identical over 7 bases. The CDR3 loop spans 16 amino acids. The germline V gene has CDR1 SGHTA and CDR2 FQGNSA. Trimming removed 5 bases from V and 2 bases from J; junction bases left unmatched: 6. CDR3 DNA: TGTGCCAGCAGCCTAAGACAGGGACCCTATAATTCACCCCTCCACTTT. Encoded protein: CASSLRQGPYNSPLHF.

The V gene is TRBV4-1, the J gene TRBJ2-7; 13 nucleotides agree with TRBD2. The CDR3 has 14 residues. The ends lost 5 bases at V and 6 bases at J; junction bases unmatched: 4. The germline V gene has CDR1 MGHRA and CDR2 YSYEKL. Here the CDR3 reads CASSTSGGGFEQYF. DNA for the CDR3: TGCGCCAGCAGCACTAGCGGGGGGGGCTTCGAGCAGTACTTC.

This clone was recorded once. The chain couples TRBV2 to TRBJ2-6; D gene ambiguous. The V gene lost 6 bases and the J gene lost 2 bases, with 14 bases spanning the gap. The germline gives CDR1 SNHLY, CDR2 FYNNEI. This CDR3 is 16 amino acids long. The CDR3 coding sequence is TGTGCCAGCAGGGAGCGTGTAATACCTGGGGCCAACGTCCTGACTTTC. The encoded protein is CASRERVIPGANVLTF.

The table lists this clone with a count of one. The chain couples TRBV3-1 (or the pseudogene TRBV3-2) to TRBJ2-5, with TRBD1 matching 7 bases. The CDR3 covers 16 residues. Germline-derived CDR1 and CDR2 are LGHDT and YNNKEL (reference sequence). Unmatched junction bases numbered 10, after V lost 4 bases and J lost 2 bases. CDR3 nucleotide sequence: TGTGCCAGCAGCCGATACATCGGGACAGCACAAGAGACCCAGTACTTC. Protein sequence: CASSRYIGTAQETQYF.

V is TRBV6-2 or TRBV6-3 and J is TRBJ1-2; 7 bases agree with TRBD1. Germline-derived CDR1 and CDR2 are MNHEY and SVGEGT. J gave up 4 bases and V 0 bases, and 2 bases lay outside the gene matches. The CDR3 has 14 amino acids. CDR3 nucleotide sequence: TGTGCCAGCAGTTACTCAAACAGGGGCTATGGCTACACCTTC. It encodes CASSYSNRGYGYTF.

The chain is built from TRBV10-3 and TRBJ2-1, with 13 bases fitting TRBD2. CDR3 length equals 18 residues. The germline CDR1 and CDR2 sequences are ENHRY and SYGVKD. The ends lost 5 bases at V and 2 bases at J; junction bases unmatched: 9. CDR3 loop: CAISHRTSGGAAYNEQFF. CDR3 in DNA: TGTGCCATCAGTCACCGAACTAGCGGGGGGGCCGCCTACAATGAGCAGTTCTTC.

This chain links TRBV4-1 with TRBJ2-7; D gene uncertain. CDR1 MGHRA and CDR2 YSYEKL come from the germline V gene. CDR3 length equals 15 residues. V lost 2 bases and J 3 bases, leaving 14 bases between the germline ends. The CDR3 nucleotides are TGCGCCAGCAGCCAATTGCAGGTATCCATCTACGAGCAGTACTTC. Translation gives CASSQLQVSIYEQYF.

This clone was observed a few times. The chain is built from TRBV25-1 and TRBJ2-7, with TRBD1 matching over 9 bases. Germline V gene data show CDR1 as MGHDK and CDR2 as SYGVNS. V dropped 8 bases and J dropped 5; count of bases not matched to a gene: 10. CDR3 size: 14 residues. The CDR3 DNA is TGTGCCAGCGGCATTGGGACAGGGAGCGACGAGCAGTACTTC. It yields the protein CASGIGTGSDEQYF.

This sequence joins TRBV4-1 and TRBJ2-5, with TRBD2 identical over 9 bases. V trimming: 6 bases; J trimming: 5 bases; junction bases outside the gene matches: 4. Germline V gene lookup returns CDR1 MGHRA and CDR2 YSYEKL. The length of the CDR3 is 13 residues. CDR3 loop: CASRRGGGETQYF. The CDR3, as DNA: TGCGCCAGCAGGCGGGGGGGCGGGGAGACCCAGTACTTC.

The sample holds a few counts of this clone. The chain has TRBV9 and TRBJ2-7; 8 positions agree with TRBD1. CDR3 size: 13 residues. Germline-derived CDR1 and CDR2 are SGDLS and YYNGEE. V was pared by 4 bases and J by 6 bases, with 6 bases of the junction left unmatched. The CDR3 here is CASSNPDRAEQYF. CDR3 DNA: TGTGCCAGCAGCAACCCGGACAGGGCCGAGCAGTACTTC.